This T cell receptor (beta chain) was documented in a study of blood T cell repertoires in COVID-19. Study background: Nucleic acid was either cDNA or gDNA, and it came from T cells, B-cell-depleted T cells, or PBMCs.

Using immunoSEQ multiplex PCR, the repertoire was profiled, and TCRdb retains in-frame clones only, with some absent. This sample has 200,000 to 300,000 clones; about nine tenths occur once, and the top ten carry more than 0.8%. Per the germline V gene, CDR1 is SQVTM and CDR2 is ANQGSEA. The CDR3 spans 15 residues. V lost 0 bases and J 6 bases, leaving 17 bases between the germline ends. V usage is TRBV29-1 and J usage is TRBJ1-2; D gene unclear. The TCR sequence derives from a man aged 30 to 39 with COVID-19, enrolled during active disease. The sequenced sample consisted of peripheral blood. The DNA for the CDR3 is TGCAGCGTTGAAGATCACCAGGTTTATTTGAATGGCTACACCTTC. Translation: CSVEDHQVYLNGYTF.